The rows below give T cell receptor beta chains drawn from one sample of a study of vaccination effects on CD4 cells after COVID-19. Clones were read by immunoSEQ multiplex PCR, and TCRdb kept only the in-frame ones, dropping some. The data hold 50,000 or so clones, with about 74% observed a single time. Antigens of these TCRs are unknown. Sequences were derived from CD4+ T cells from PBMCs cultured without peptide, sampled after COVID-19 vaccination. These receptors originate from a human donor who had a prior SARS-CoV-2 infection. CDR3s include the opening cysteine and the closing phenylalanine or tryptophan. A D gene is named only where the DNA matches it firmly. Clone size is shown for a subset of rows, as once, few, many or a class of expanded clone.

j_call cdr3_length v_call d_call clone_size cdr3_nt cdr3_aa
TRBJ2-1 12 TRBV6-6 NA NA TGTGCCAGCAGTTACATCGACAATGAGCAGTTCTTC CASSYIDNEQFF
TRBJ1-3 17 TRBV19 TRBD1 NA TGTGCCAGTAGTTCACGGACAGGGGTGGCTTTTGGAAACACCATATATTTT CASSSRTGVAFGNTIYF
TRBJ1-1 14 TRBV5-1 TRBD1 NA TGCGCCAGCAGCTCAACAGGGGCGGACACTGAAGCTTTCTTT CASSSTGADTEAFF
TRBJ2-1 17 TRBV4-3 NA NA TGCGCCAGCAGCCAAGATCCCTGGGGCCAAGGGTACAATGAGCAGTTCTTC CASSQDPWGQGYNEQFF
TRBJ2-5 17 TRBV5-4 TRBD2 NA TGTGCCAGCAGCTTGGCCCGGACTAGCGGGAGGGCACGGACCCAGTACTTC CASSLARTSGRARTQYF
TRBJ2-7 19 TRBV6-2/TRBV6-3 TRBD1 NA TGTGCCAGCAGCTCTAATGACAGGGGGCGAAGCGGGAGACGGTACGAGCAGTACTTC CASSSNDRGRSGRRYEQYF
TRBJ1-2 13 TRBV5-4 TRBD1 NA TGTGCCAGCAGCTTGGACAGGGGGTATGGCTACACCTTC CASSLDRGYGYTF
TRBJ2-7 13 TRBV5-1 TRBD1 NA TGCGCCAGCAGCCCGGGACAGTGGTACGAGCAGTACTTC CASSPGQWYEQYF
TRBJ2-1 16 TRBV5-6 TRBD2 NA TGTGCCAGCAGCGAAAAGCGGGGGGGCTGGAACGTTGAGCAGTTCTTC CASSEKRGGWNVEQFF
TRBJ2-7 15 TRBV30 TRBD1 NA TGTGCCTGGAGCGAACAGGGGAAATTTCCCTACGAGCAGTACTTC CAWSEQGKFPYEQYF
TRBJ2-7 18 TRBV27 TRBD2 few TGTGCCAGCAGTTTACGGTCCAACGACGGGGGGGCCTTTTACGAGCAGTACTTC CASSLRSNDGGAFYEQYF
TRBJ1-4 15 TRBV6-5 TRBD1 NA TGTGCCAGCAGTTACACCGGGACAGGGGAGGAAAAACTGTTTTTT CASSYTGTGEEKLFF
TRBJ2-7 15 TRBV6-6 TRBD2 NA TGTGCCAGCAGTTACCGAGCGGGAGGCATATACGAGCAGTACTTC CASSYRAGGIYEQYF
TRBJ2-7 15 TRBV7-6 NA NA TGTGCCAGCAGCTTAGAAACGACAGGCCCCTACGAGCAGTACTTC CASSLETTGPYEQYF
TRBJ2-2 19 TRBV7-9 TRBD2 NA TGTGCCAGCAGCTTCCTTATGGCTAGCGGGAGGCAGAACACCGGGGAGCTGTTTTTT CASSFLMASGRQNTGELFF
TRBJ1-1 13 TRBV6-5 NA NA TGTGCCAGCAGAAGGAGACAGAACACTGAAGCTTTCTTT CASRRRQNTEAFF
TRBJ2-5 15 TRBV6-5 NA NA TGTGCCAGCAAAGTGGCGGGGGCGTCATTGGAGACCCAGTACTTC CASKVAGASLETQYF
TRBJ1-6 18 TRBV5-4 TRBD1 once TGTGCCAGCAGCTGGGGGGTAGGGGGCTTCGGGAATAATTCACCCCTCCACTTT CASSWGVGGFGNNSPLHF
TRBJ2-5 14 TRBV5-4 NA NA TGTGCCAGCAGCTTCGCGGAGACTCAAGAGACCCAGTACTTC CASSFAETQETQYF
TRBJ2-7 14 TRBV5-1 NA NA TGCGCCAGCAGCTTGGCGGGGGAGAGTGGCGAGCAGTACTTC CASSLAGESGEQYF
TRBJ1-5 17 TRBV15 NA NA TGTGCCACCAGGGCCGGGGGGGGTTTGTTAGGGAATCAGCCCCAGCATTTT CATRAGGGLLGNQPQHF
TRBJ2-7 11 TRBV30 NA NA TGTGCCTGGAGTGACTACAGGGAGCAGTACTTC CAWSDYREQYF
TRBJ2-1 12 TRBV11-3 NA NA TGTGCCAGCAGCTTACTTATGGGAGAGCAGTTCTTC CASSLLMGEQFF
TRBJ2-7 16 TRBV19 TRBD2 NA TGTGCCAGTAGTATGCTCGGGACTAGCGGGAGATACGAGCAGTACTTC CASSMLGTSGRYEQYF
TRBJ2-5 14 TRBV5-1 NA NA TGCGCCAGCAGCTTGGACGGGACGCAGGGGCGCGAGTACTTC CASSLDGTQGREYF
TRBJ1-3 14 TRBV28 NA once TGTGCCAGCAGTTTTTACGGGTCTGGAAACACCATATATTTT CASSFYGSGNTIYF
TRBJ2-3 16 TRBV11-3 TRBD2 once TGTGCCAGCAGCTTAGGTCAGCGGGAGAGTGCAGATACGCAGTATTTT CASSLGQRESADTQYF
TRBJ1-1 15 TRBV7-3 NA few TGTGCCAGCAGCTTAACGGCCGGGGGGAACACTGAAGCTTTCTTT CASSLTAGGNTEAFF
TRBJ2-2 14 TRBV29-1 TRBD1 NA TGCAGCGTCGGGGACAGGGGGAACACCGGGGAGCTGTTTTTT CSVGDRGNTGELFF
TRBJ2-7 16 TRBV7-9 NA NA TGTGCCAGCAGCCCACCCAGAGGGGCGGCTACCTACGAGCAGTACTTC CASSPPRGAATYEQYF
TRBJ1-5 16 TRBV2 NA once TGTGCCAGCAGTGCCGGGGTTCGCGAGAGCAATCAGCCCCAGCATTTT CASSAGVRESNQPQHF
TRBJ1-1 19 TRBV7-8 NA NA TGTGCCAGCAGCTTAGCCCTCACGGGCCGTCGGAAGGTGGACACTGAAGCTTTCTTT CASSLALTGRRKVDTEAFF
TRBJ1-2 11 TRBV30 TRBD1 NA TGTGTAACCTGGACAGGGGGTGGCTACACCTTC CVTWTGGGYTF
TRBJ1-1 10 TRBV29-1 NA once TGCAGCGCCAGGAACACTGAAGCTTTCTTT CSARNTEAFF
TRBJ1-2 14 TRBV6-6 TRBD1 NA TGTGCCAGCAGTACGGGACAGGGGGCCTATGGCTACACCTTC CASSTGQGAYGYTF
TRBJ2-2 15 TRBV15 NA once TGTGCCACCAGCAGAGATTCCCCATTCACCGGGGAGCTGTTTTTT CATSRDSPFTGELFF
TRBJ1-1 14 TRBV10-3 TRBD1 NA TGTGCCATCACCCGGGACAGGGGGCGAACTGAAGCTTTCTTT CAITRDRGRTEAFF
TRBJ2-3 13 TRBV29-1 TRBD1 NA TGCAGCGCTACAGGGGCAAGGACAGATACGCAGTATTTT CSATGARTDTQYF
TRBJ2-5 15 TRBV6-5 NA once TGTGCCAGCAGTTACGGGAGGGGGGGGTGGGAGACCCAGTACTTC CASSYGRGGWETQYF
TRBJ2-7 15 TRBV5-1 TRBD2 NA TGCGCCAGCAGCTTGGGACTAGCGGGCTCCTACGAGCAGTACTTC CASSLGLAGSYEQYF
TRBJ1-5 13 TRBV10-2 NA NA TGCGCCAGCAGAACACAGCTGAATCAGCCCCAGCATTTT CASRTQLNQPQHF
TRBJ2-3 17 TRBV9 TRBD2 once TGTGCCAGCAGCCAGTATGCGGCTAGCGGGGTCACAGATACGCAGTATTTT CASSQYAASGVTDTQYF
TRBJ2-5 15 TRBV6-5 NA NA TGTGCCAGCAGGAAACAGGGAGGTGGACAAGAGACCCAGTACTTC CASRKQGGGQETQYF
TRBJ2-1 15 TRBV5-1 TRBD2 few TGCGCCAGCAGCTTCCTAGCGGGAGATGGGAATGAGCAGTTCTTC CASSFLAGDGNEQFF
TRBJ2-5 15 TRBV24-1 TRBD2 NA TGTGCCACCAGTGATGCCGGGGGGGCCGGAGAGACCCAGTACTTC CATSDAGGAGETQYF
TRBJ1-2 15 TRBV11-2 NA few TGTGCCAGCAGCTTGGCTACAGGCTATGATACTGGCTACACCTTC CASSLATGYDTGYTF
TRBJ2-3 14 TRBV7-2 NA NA TGTGCCAGCAGTATGACGGGACATTCAGATACGCAGTATTTT CASSMTGHSDTQYF
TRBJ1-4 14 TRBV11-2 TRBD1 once TGTGCCAGCAGCTTTGGGACAGGGAATGAAAAACTGTTTTTT CASSFGTGNEKLFF
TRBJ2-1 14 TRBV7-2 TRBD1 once TGTGCCAGCAGCGTAGGACAGGGGGCGTTTGAGCAGTTCTTC CASSVGQGAFEQFF
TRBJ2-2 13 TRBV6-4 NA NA TGTGCCAGCAGGATGGCCGCCAAGGGGGAGCTGTTTTTT CASRMAAKGELFF
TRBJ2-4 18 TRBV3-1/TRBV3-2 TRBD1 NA TGTGCCAGCAGCCGTCCCGGGACAGGGGCTGTTGCCAAAAACATTCAGTACTTC CASSRPGTGAVAKNIQYF